The clone carrying this TCR beta chain was recorded at least ten times. These data originate in a study of molecular identifiers for immune sequencing clone quantification. Study in general: Replicate experiments divided RNA from about 20,000 or 100,000 naive CD8 cells into five parts and sequenced four.

Trimming removed 7 bases from V and 9 bases from J, with 22 bases in between. Germline-derived CDR1 and CDR2 are LGHNT and FRNRAP. The CDR3 consists of 15 residues. Naive CD8 T cell sorting was performed on the CD8+CD4-CCR7+CD45RA+ phenotype. TCRdb re-called the PCR reads through MiXCR, storing one row per CDR3 protein. This sample carries 50,000 to 65,000 distinct CDR3 sequences, roughly a quarter of them seen once, and the ten largest clones take 1.5% to 2%. The clonotype comes from a human donor in good health. Some libraries in this study had Jurkat cell RNA spiked in. The rearrangement joins TRBV12-5 to TRBJ1-5; D not resolved. Sequencing was done on a sample of naive CD8+ T cells from blood, with Jurkat cell RNA spiked in. Subset denoted: FACS-sorted CD8+CD4-CCR7+CD45RA+ naive T cells. The CDR3 sequence: CASAPGWGGITPQHF. CDR3 nucleotides: TGTGCTAGTGCGCCCGGGTGGGGAGGAATTACGCCCCAGCATTTT.